A single sample gave rise to the 27 T cell receptor beta chains below, sequenced in a study of CD8 T cells in Susac syndrome. RNA was extracted with the RNeasy kit, and a quantity of about 0.45 to 1 ug was reverse transcribed using random hexamers. MiXCR, applied by TCRdb to the immunoSEQ multiplex PCR reads, yields one record per CDR3 protein. The sample shows 160,000 or so distinct CDR3 sequences, about 95% of them seen only once. Sequences were obtained from CD8+ T cells from PBMCs. These receptors were collected from a human donor with multiple sclerosis.

This sequence joins TRBV9 and TRBJ1-1; a possible D gene is TRBD1 (5 bases). Germline V gene lookup returns CDR1 SGDLS and CDR2 YYNGEE. This CDR3 spans 11 amino acids. The V gene lost 3 bases and the J gene lost 10 bases, with 10 bases spanning the gap. The CDR3 DNA follows: TGTGCCAGCAGCGGGGGCTCTGGAGCTTTCTTT. This gives the protein CASSGGSGAFF.

About this clonotype itself: The CDR3 does not end in the conserved phenylalanine or tryptophan, so this is likely a read error. The chain couples TRBV28 to TRBJ2-7, with TRBD1 as a possible D gene (6 bases). The CDR3 length is 15 residues. Deletions cut 5 bases from V and 3 bases from J, with 17 bases between. The germline V gene has CDR1 MDHEN and CDR2 SYDVKM. The CDR3 coding sequence is TGTGCCAGCAGTCTAGACGGGACACCTTTCTACGAGCAGTACCTC. Encoded protein: CASSLDGTPFYEQYL.

The chain links TRBV9 to TRBJ1-2, with D unresolved. The CDR3 is 11 amino acids. The V and J ends lost 3 bases and 3 bases respectively, with 3 bases between them. Germline values: CDR1 SGDLS, CDR2 YYNGEE. CDR3 sequence: CASSDDYGYTF. For the CDR3, the DNA is TGTGCCAGCAGCGACGACTATGGCTACACCTTC.

The chain is built from TRBV9 and TRBJ2-1, with 8 bases matching TRBD2. The germline V gene encodes CDR1 SGDLS and CDR2 YYNGEE. The CDR3 covers 14 residues. Germline trimming cut 0 bases from V and 9 bases from J; bases unmatched to any gene: 5. The CDR3 DNA follows: TGTGCCAGCAGCGTAGCGGGAGGGCCGGGTGAGCAGTTCTTC. Residues: CASSVAGGPGEQFF.

The table lists this clonotype with a count of one. This CDR3 reads CASSQAIPGLAGSYSYNEQFF. CDR3 coding DNA: TGTGCCAGCAGCCAAGCGATTCCGGGACTAGCGGGATCATACTCCTACAATGAGCAGTTCTTC. The chain employs TRBV3-1 and TRBJ2-1; 13 bases align to TRBD2. The V gene's germline CDR1 is LGHDT and CDR2 YNNKEL (reference sequence). The length of the CDR3 is 21 residues. V gave up 1 base and J gave up 0 bases; unmatched junction bases: 12.

The chain combines TRBV14 with TRBJ2-3; D gene uncertain. V lost 5 bases, J lost 0 bases, and 15 bases lay in between. The CDR3 totals 16 residues. Per germline, CDR1 SGHDN and CDR2 FVKESK. CDR3 loop: CASSAGYSISTDTQYF. The CDR3 bases are TGTGCCAGCAGCGCCGGCTACAGCATCAGCACAGATACGCAGTATTTT.

V gene TRBV2 combines with J gene TRBJ2-3; no reliable D call. This CDR3 spans 15 amino acids. Trimming stripped 3 bases from V and 0 bases from J, with 10 bases between. Germline V CDR1 and CDR2: SNHLY, FYNNEI. CDR3 residues: CASSEVGSSTDTQYF. The CDR3 region has the DNA TGTGCCAGCAGTGAGGTGGGCTCGAGCACAGATACGCAGTATTTT.

The chain uses TRBV18 and TRBJ1-1; weak D call: TRBD1 (6 bases). Germline V gene sequence: CDR1 KGHSH, CDR2 LQKENI. Trimming pared 2 bases from V and 8 bases from J, leaving 18 bases between. The CDR3 has 15 residues. CDR3 nucleotides: TGTGCCAGCTCACCAGTGGGGGGCCCTGATGCGGAAGCTTTCTTT. Amino acids: CASSPVGGPDAEAFF.

The V and J genes are TRBV4-1 and TRBJ2-7, with D possibly TRBD1 on 5 matching bases. CDR3 length: 14 residues. Deletions cut 1 base from V and 2 bases from J, with 9 bases between. Germline values: CDR1 MGHRA, CDR2 YSYEKL. The CDR3 nucleotides are TGCGCCAGCAGCCAAGTTGGGGCAGCCTACGAGCAGTACTTC. Amino acid sequence: CASSQVGAAYEQYF.

This clonotype was recorded only once. The rearrangement links TRBV29-1 to TRBJ2-3, with D hard to call. V lost 4 bases, J lost 0 bases, and 11 bases lay in between. This CDR3 has 14 residues. Germline CDR1 and CDR2: SQVTM and ANQGSEA. The CDR3 coding sequence is TGCAGCGTTGTTCCCTTCGGGAGCACAGATACGCAGTATTTT. It yields the protein CSVVPFGSTDTQYF.

The J gene is TRBJ2-7, the V gene TRBV11-2; tentative D call: TRBD2 (5 bases). The CDR3 is 14 amino acids. The germline V gene has CDR1 SGHAT and CDR2 FQNNGV. The V end was cut by 5 bases, the J end by 4 bases, with 15 bases between. CDR3 bases: TGTGCCAGCAGCCCAATGGGCCCGGGATACGAGCAGTACTTC. Amino acid sequence: CASSPMGPGYEQYF.

The chain carries TRBV7-2 and TRBJ2-5; 8 bases match TRBD1. The CDR3 is 17 residues long. Germline V gene sequence: CDR1 SGHTA, CDR2 FQGNSA. V lost 5 bases and J lost 5; bases outside the gene matches: 16. For the CDR3, the DNA is TGTGCCAGCAGCCCAAACGCAGGGGGCGGGTATTTGGAGACCCAGTACTTC. Encoded protein: CASSPNAGGGYLETQYF.

The genes are TRBV10-2 and TRBJ2-1, with TRBD2 matching 10 bases. Trimming took 4 bases from V and 4 from J; bases not matched to a gene: 4. The length of the CDR3 is 15 residues. Per the germline V gene, CDR1 is WSHSY and CDR2 is SAAADI. This chain's CDR3 is CASSVGTSAYNEQFF. As DNA, the CDR3 is TGCGCCAGCAGTGTAGGGACTAGCGCTTACAATGAGCAGTTCTTC.

The gene calls are TRBV28 and TRBJ2-1; D gene unclear. The CDR3 has 16 amino acids. Germline V CDR1 and CDR2: MDHEN, SYDVKM. V was pared by 4 bases and J by 0 bases, with 13 bases between. DNA of the CDR3: TGTGCCAGCAGTTCCCCGTTGAGGAGCTCCTACAATGAGCAGTTCTTC. Translation gives CASSSPLRSSYNEQFF.

The CDR3: CASSEVGLAGSSYEQYF. The DNA for the CDR3 is TGTGCCAGCAGTGAAGTCGGACTAGCGGGGAGCTCCTACGAGCAGTACTTC. The chain combines TRBV2 with TRBJ2-7; TRBD2 matches 12 bases. The CDR3 has 17 amino acids. Per the germline V gene, CDR1 is SNHLY and CDR2 is FYNNEI. V lost 1 base, J lost 0 bases, and 4 bases stayed unmatched. Complete variable domain (other parts from reference TRBV2 and TRBJ2-7): EPEVTQTPSHQVTQMGQEVILRCVPISNHLYFYWYRQILGQKVEFLVSFYNNEISEKSEIFDDQFSVERPDGSNFTLKIRSTKLEDSAMYFCASSEVGLAGSSYEQYFGPGTRLTVT.

This clonotype occurred once. The V call is TRBV6-1, the J call TRBJ2-6; TRBD2 matches at 9 bases. Per the germline V gene, CDR1 is MNHNS and CDR2 is SASEGT. V lost 7 bases, J lost 2 bases, and 15 bases stayed unmatched. The CDR3 spans 19 residues. The CDR3 reads CASIIRREGKSAGANVLTF. The CDR3 region has the DNA TGTGCCAGCATAATACGGCGGGAGGGCAAGTCGGCTGGGGCCAACGTCCTGACTTTC.

The chain combines TRBV10-3 with TRBJ2-2, with 7 positions matching TRBD1. Germline trimming cut 7 bases from V and 0 bases from J; bases unmatched to any gene: 5. Per germline, CDR1 ENHRY and CDR2 SYGVKD. This CDR3 is built from 15 residues. CDR3 residues: CAIIQGDSNTGELFF. The CDR3 region has the DNA TGTGCCATCATCCAGGGGGATTCGAACACCGGGGAGCTGTTTTTT.

The DNA for the CDR3 is TGTGCCAGCAGCTTAGCACAGGGGCGAGAGCAGCCCCAGCATTTT. Amino acid sequence: CASSLAQGREQPQHF. The V and J genes are TRBV7-9 and TRBJ1-5; 7 bases line up with TRBD1. CDR1 SEHNR and CDR2 FQNEAQ come from the germline V gene (reference sequence). The CDR3 is 15 amino acids. V shed 0 bases, J shed 7 bases, and the junction held 6 bases outside the gene matches. Using reference TRBV7-9 and TRBJ1-5 for the parts outside the CDR3, the full variable domain is DTGVSQNPRHKITKRGQNVTFRCDPISEHNRLYWYRQTLGQGPEFLTYFQNEAQLEKSRLLSDRFSAERPKGSFSTLEIQRTEQGDSAMYLCASSLAQGREQPQHFGDGTRLSIL.

The CDR3, as DNA: TGCGCCAGCAGCCAAAGTCTGGGGACGGTCACCGGGGAGCTGTTTTTT. Translation: CASSQSLGTVTGELFF. J is TRBJ2-2 and V is TRBV4-1; tentatively, D is TRBD1 or TRBD2 (5 bases each). Germline CDR1 and CDR2: MGHRA and YSYEKL. CDR3 size: 16 residues. V lost 2 bases to trimming and J lost 4 bases, with 14 bases between them.

The chain employs TRBV2 and TRBJ1-1; maybe TRBD1 (6 bases). Between the trimmed V and J ends, which lost 8 bases and 6 bases, there was a span of 16 bases. This CDR3 region has 13 residues. Germline V lookup: CDR1 SNHLY, CDR2 FYNNEI. This CDR3 reads CASPPGVEAEAFF. DNA of the CDR3: TGTGCCAGCCCTCCAGGGGTTGAGGCTGAAGCTTTCTTT.

The CDR3 here is CASSGPGTSGANEQFF. The CDR3 DNA is TGTGCCAGCAGCGGACCCGGGACTAGCGGGGCCAATGAGCAGTTCTTC. The chain employs TRBV4-2 and TRBJ2-1; 13 bases are a match to TRBD2. Trimming removed 5 bases from V and 6 bases from J; junction bases left unmatched: 7. From germline, CDR1 is LGHNA and CDR2 YNFKEQ. CDR3 size: 16 residues.

The J gene is TRBJ2-7, the V gene TRBV5-6; D call uncertain. V lost 6 bases to trimming and J lost 3 bases, with 7 bases between them. The germline gives CDR1 SGHDT, CDR2 YYEEEE. This CDR3 region has 11 residues. The chain's CDR3 is CASTDDYEQYF. The CDR3 DNA reads as TGTGCCAGCACCGACGACTACGAGCAGTACTTC.

The chain is built from TRBV7-6 and TRBJ2-7, with 11 bases fitting TRBD1. This CDR3 is built from 15 residues. CDR1 and CDR2 (germline): SGHVS, FNYEAQ. The trim removed 1 base at V and 3 bases at J, leaving 2 bases unmatched. The CDR3 coding sequence is TGTGCCAGCAGCTTAGTAGGGACAGGGGGCTACGAGCAGTACTTC. It codes for CASSLVGTGGYEQYF.

The chain's CDR3 is CASSPFEFDRVIYEQYF. The CDR3 DNA reads TGTGCCAGCAGTCCATTTGAATTCGACAGGGTAATTTACGAGCAGTACTTC. The chain joins TRBV28 to TRBJ2-7; 7 nucleotides agree with TRBD1. There are 17 residues in the CDR3. Germline CDR1 and CDR2: MDHEN and SYDVKM. Trimming took 5 bases from V and 4 from J; bases not matched to a gene: 17.

This chain joins TRBV20-1 and TRBJ2-7, with 7 bases matching TRBD1. V trimming: 5 bases; J trimming: 2 bases; junction bases outside the gene matches: 12. The germline V gene has CDR1 DFQATT and CDR2 SNEGSKA (reference sequence). There are 15 residues in the CDR3. CDR3 nucleotides: TGCAGTGCTTCACCAAGACCAGGGGGACCCTACGAGCAGTACTTC. Protein: CSASPRPGGPYEQYF.

The chain has TRBV2 and TRBJ1-1, with 7 bases matching TRBD1. This CDR3 is built from 15 residues. V lost 5 bases to trimming and J lost 1 base; unmatched junction nucleotides: 7. The germline CDR1 and CDR2 sequences are SNHLY and FYNNEI. CDR3 nucleotide sequence: TGTGCCAGCAGTCAGACAGGGAGTTGGAACACTGAAGCTTTCTTT. As protein: CASSQTGSWNTEAFF.

The chain combines TRBV5-6 with TRBJ2-7, with D possibly matching TRBD2 (6 bases). The CDR3 is 16 amino acids. Looked up from germline, CDR1 is SGHDT and CDR2 is YYEEEE. V gave up 0 bases and J gave up 2 bases, with 15 bases separating them. CDR3 protein: CASSLEGVRRAYEQYF. The CDR3 DNA sequence: TGTGCCAGCAGCTTGGAAGGAGTTAGGAGGGCCTACGAGCAGTACTTC.